This passage covers 19 T cell receptor beta chains from one sample sequenced in a study of T cell changes during pregnancy in multiple sclerosis (dated by TCRdb to between 2018 and 2021). Library construction relied on the immunoSEQ multiplex PCR assay. Entries here come from immuneACCESS through TCRdb and include only in-frame sequences with V and J called. Some clones fail to appear in such tables; in the studies checked, an unresolved V gene covers under half of the shortfall, and the cause of the remainder is unknown. Present in this sample are more than 90,000 clones, around 90% of which were seen just once. Clones ranked in the top ten supply 1.5% of the sample. The source was peripheral blood, collected in the third trimester of pregnancy. All receptors derive from a female donor with multiple sclerosis, enrolled in a pregnancy study.

This clone has a single count. The rearrangement joins TRBV27 to TRBJ2-1; 7 bases are shared with TRBD2. The CDR3 totals 15 residues. The V gene end was trimmed by 7 bases and the J gene end by 0 bases; junction bases not matched to a gene: 6. Germline CDR1 and CDR2: MNHEY and SMNVEV (reference sequence). The CDR3 is CASTTRTSSYNEQFF. Here the CDR3 DNA reads TGTGCCAGCACCACTAGGACTAGCTCCTACAATGAGCAGTTCTTC.

V usage is TRBV27 and J usage is TRBJ1-5; D not certain. Germline V CDR1 and CDR2: MNHEY, SMNVEV (reference sequence). This CDR3 comprises 13 residues. The CDR3 reads CASSSYSNQPQHF. For the CDR3, the DNA is TGTGCTTCGAGCTCCTATAGCAATCAGCCCCAGCATTTT.

This chain uses TRBV28 with TRBJ1-2; the D is unclear. Germline V CDR1 and CDR2: MDHEN, SYDVKM. V lost 3 bases and J 5 bases, leaving 10 bases between the germline ends. The CDR3 runs 13 residues. CDR3 residues: CASSFAGKYGYTF. The CDR3 nucleotides read TGTGCCAGCAGTTTCGCCGGTAAATATGGCTACACCTTC.

The chain couples TRBV4-1 to TRBJ2-7; 8 bases map to TRBD1. V trimming: 0 bases; J trimming: 2 bases; junction bases outside the gene matches: 3. The CDR3 extends over 15 amino acids. The germline V gene has CDR1 MGHRA and CDR2 YSYEKL. The CDR3 spells CASSQEVQGAYEQYF. The CDR3 nucleotides read TGCGCCAGCAGCCAAGAGGTACAGGGGGCCTACGAGCAGTACTTC.

The chain is built from TRBV7-7 and TRBJ1-1; perhaps TRBD1 as D (5 bases). The CDR3 length is 16 residues. V lost 5 bases to trimming and J lost 1 base, with 17 bases between them. Germline assignment: CDR1 SSHAT and CDR2 FNYEAQ (reference sequence). The CDR3 region is CASSPCVGAANTEAFF. CDR3 in DNA: TGTGCCAGCAGCCCGTGTGTTGGGGCAGCGAACACTGAAGCTTTCTTT.

The chain combines TRBV4-2 with TRBJ1-1; TRBD1 might be the D (5 bases). This CDR3 spans 17 amino acids. Trimming removed 0 bases from V and 4 bases from J, with 18 bases in between. Germline V gives CDR1 LGHNA, CDR2 YNFKEQ. CDR3 amino acids: CASSQDSIGRVGTEAFF. The CDR3 coding sequence is TGTGCCAGCAGCCAAGATTCGATAGGCAGGGTGGGCACTGAAGCTTTCTTT.

The V gene is TRBV27, the J gene TRBJ1-1; possible D gene TRBD1, 5 bases. Trimming removed 4 bases from V and 8 bases from J, with 14 bases in between. The germline gives CDR1 MNHEY, CDR2 SMNVEV (reference sequence). The CDR3 covers 13 residues. The CDR3 nucleotides read TGTGCCAGCAGTTCCCGGGGGTTCTCGGAAGCTTTCTTT. Translation gives CASSSRGFSEAFF.

This chain uses TRBV2 with TRBJ2-2; D is unclear. The V gene lost 4 bases and the J gene lost 7 bases, with 7 bases spanning the gap. The CDR3 runs to 12 residues. CDR1 is SNHLY and CDR2 is FYNNEI in the germline V gene. CDR3 DNA: TGTGCCAGCAGTGGGCTGGTCGGGGAGCTGTTTTTT. It codes for CASSGLVGELFF.

There are a few counts of this clone. The chain uses TRBV30 and TRBJ1-1; a possible D gene is TRBD1 (5 bases). V was shortened by 2 bases and J by 1 base, with 14 bases between the two germline ends. Germline V lookup: CDR1 GTSNPN, CDR2 SVGIG (reference sequence). This CDR3 has 15 residues. Written as DNA, the CDR3 is TGTGCCTGGAGTATTCAGGGAGGGAGGAACACTGAAGCTTTCTTT. It translates to CAWSIQGGRNTEAFF.

The chain has TRBV6-8 and TRBJ1-2; a weak D match, TRBD1 (5 bases). There are 15 residues in the CDR3. The V end lost 2 bases, the J end lost 7 bases, and 17 bases lay between the germline ends. In germline, CDR1 is MNHGY, CDR2 SAAAGT. CDR3 nucleotides: TGTGCCAGCAGTTACAGAGGCAGGGAGGCGCGTGGCTACACCTTC. Translated, it gives CASSYRGREARGYTF.

The chain recombines TRBV6-1 with TRBJ1-5; tentatively, D is TRBD1 (5 bases). CDR1 is MNHNS, CDR2 SASEGT, per germline. The CDR3 runs 15 residues. V lost 6 bases, J lost 9 bases, and 21 bases lay in between. CDR3 nucleotides: TGTGCCAGCAGGGGGGGTCACAGGAGTAGGTGGCCCCAGCATTTT. Translation gives CASRGGHRSRWPQHF.

The V and J genes are TRBV5-1 and TRBJ1-2; D not resolved. The CDR3 is made up of 12 amino acids. Deletions cut 1 base from V and 6 bases from J, with 7 bases between. In germline, CDR1 is SGHRS, CDR2 YFSETQ. The CDR3 DNA follows: TGCGCCAGCAGCTTGTATGAGGATGGCTACACCTTC. Protein product: CASSLYEDGYTF.

The genes are TRBV11-3 and TRBJ1-5; D is unclear. Germline V CDR1 and CDR2: SGHNT, YENEEA. The CDR3 consists of 16 residues. V lost 1 base to trimming and J lost 1 base, with 11 bases between them. The CDR3 DNA reads as TGTGCCAGCAGCTTAGCCCGCGACTACAGCAATCAGCCCCAGCATTTT. It yields the protein CASSLARDYSNQPQHF.

The chain links TRBV7-9 to TRBJ2-7; possibly TRBD2 for D (5 bases). Germline loops: CDR1 SEHNR, CDR2 FQNEAQ (reference sequence). The CDR3 runs to 14 residues. V lost 5 bases and J 1 base, leaving 12 bases between the germline ends. In DNA, the CDR3 is TGTGCCAGCAGCCCGGGGTTAGCGTCCTACGAGCAGTACTTC. Amino acid sequence: CASSPGLASYEQYF.

The J gene is TRBJ2-1, the V gene TRBV19; TRBD2 matches at 8 bases. The junction had 1 base not matched to a gene; V was cut back by 1 base and J by 8 bases. Germline V gene data show CDR1 as LNHDA and CDR2 as SQIVND (reference sequence). The CDR3 has 13 amino acids. The CDR3 sequence: CASSIGAGDEQFF. The CDR3 nucleotides read TGTGCCAGTAGTATAGGAGCGGGAGATGAGCAGTTCTTC.

This chain joins TRBV2 and TRBJ1-1; D gene ambiguous. V was cut by 4 bases and J by 5 bases, with 14 bases left in between. CDR1 SNHLY and CDR2 FYNNEI come from the germline V gene. CDR3 size: 14 residues. In DNA, the CDR3 is TGTGCCAGCAGTGTTGAAAAGGGAGGGACTGAAGCTTTCTTT. Protein sequence: CASSVEKGGTEAFF.

This chain connects TRBV2 to TRBJ1-3; D is perhaps TRBD1 (5 bases). CDR1 is SNHLY and CDR2 is FYNNEI in the germline V gene. The CDR3 loop spans 13 amino acids. V dropped 4 bases and J dropped 2 bases, with 6 bases sitting between them. The CDR3 loop reads CASSGGAGNTIYF. The CDR3 nucleotides read TGTGCCAGCAGTGGGGGGGCTGGAAACACCATATATTTT.

V usage is TRBV7-9 and J usage is TRBJ1-5; D gene unclear. Germline V CDR1 and CDR2: SEHNR, FQNEAQ (reference sequence). The CDR3 is 14 amino acids. Trimming took off 6 bases at V and 9 bases at J, with 18 bases between the two ends. The CDR3 here is CASSLPQSTSPQHF. The CDR3 coding sequence is TGTGCCAGCAGTCTCCCGCAGTCGACATCGCCCCAGCATTTT.

V and J are TRBV5-4 and TRBJ1-5, with no clear D. This CDR3 contains 13 residues. V was pared by 4 bases and J by 4 bases, with 9 bases between. Germline V gives CDR1 SGHNT, CDR2 YYREEE (reference sequence). As DNA, the CDR3 is TGTGCCAGCAGCCGCGAAATAAATCAGCCCCAGCATTTT. Residues: CASSREINQPQHF.